Detailed here is one T cell receptor (beta chain). What it recognizes is unknown. The V end was cut by 3 bases, the J end by 6 bases, with 11 bases between. The germline CDR1 and CDR2 sequences are SNHLY and FYNNEI. The CDR3 runs to 13 residues. This specimen comes from a study of vaccination effects on CD4 cells after COVID-19. Study context: It was two doses of either the BNT162b2 or mRNA-1273 vaccine that participants received. A couple of convalescent patients each provided a sample, at 16 days and at one week before vaccination.

The repertoire was sequenced with immunoSEQ multiplex PCR; TCRdb's copy has only in-frame clones and lacks some. The sample contains about 24,000 clones, less than 85% of which appear only once. Before sequencing took place, the ViraFEST assay used viral peptide pools to expand antigen-specific CD4+ T cells. Cultured cells yielded isolated CD4+ T cells after about ten days. The person was diagnosed with PCR-confirmed SARS-CoV-2 infection between March and December 2020. The culture medium for 2 million or so PBMC per well included 10 IU/ml IL-2 and 8.5 to 10 ug/ml peptides. The chain combines TRBV2 with TRBJ1-2; no clear D. The sequence was collected from a human donor who had a prior SARS-CoV-2 infection. Sequencing used CD4+ T cells from PBMCs cultured with SARS-CoV-2 spike peptides, obtained before COVID-19 vaccination. CDR3 sequence reads: CASSDQQEDGYTF. The CDR3 DNA follows: TGTGCCAGCAGTGATCAGCAGGAGGATGGCTACACCTTC.